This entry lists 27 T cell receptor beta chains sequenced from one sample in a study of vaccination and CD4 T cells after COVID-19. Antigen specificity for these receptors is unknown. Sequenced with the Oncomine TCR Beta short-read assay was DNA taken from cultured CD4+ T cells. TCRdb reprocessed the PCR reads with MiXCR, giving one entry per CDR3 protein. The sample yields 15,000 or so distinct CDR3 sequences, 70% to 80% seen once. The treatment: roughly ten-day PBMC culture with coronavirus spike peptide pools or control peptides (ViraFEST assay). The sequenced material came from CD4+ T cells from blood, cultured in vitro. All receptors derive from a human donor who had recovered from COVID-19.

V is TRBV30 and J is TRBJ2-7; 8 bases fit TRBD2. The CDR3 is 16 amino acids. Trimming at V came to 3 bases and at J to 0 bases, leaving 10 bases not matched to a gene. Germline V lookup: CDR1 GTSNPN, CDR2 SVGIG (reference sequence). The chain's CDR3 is CAWRALNSGISYEQYF. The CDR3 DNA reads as TGTGCCTGGAGGGCTCTGAATAGCGGGATCTCCTACGAGCAGTACTTC.

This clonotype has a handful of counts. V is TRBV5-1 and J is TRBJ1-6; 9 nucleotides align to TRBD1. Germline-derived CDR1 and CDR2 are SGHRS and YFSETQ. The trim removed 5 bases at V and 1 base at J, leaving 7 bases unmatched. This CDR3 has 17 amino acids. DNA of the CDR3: TGCGCCAGCAGTCGTCAACAGGGGGCATCCTATAATTCACCCCTCCACTTT. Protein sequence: CASSRQQGASYNSPLHF.

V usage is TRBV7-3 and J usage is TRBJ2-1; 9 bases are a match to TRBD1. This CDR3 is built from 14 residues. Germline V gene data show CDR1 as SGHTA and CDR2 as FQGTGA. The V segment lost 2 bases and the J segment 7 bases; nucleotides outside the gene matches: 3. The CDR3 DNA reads TGTGCCAGCAGCTTAGGGACAGGGCGAAATGAGCAGTTCTTC. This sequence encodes CASSLGTGRNEQFF. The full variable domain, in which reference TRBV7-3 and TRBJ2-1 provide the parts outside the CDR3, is GAGVSQTPSNKVTEKGKYVELRCDPISGHTALYWYRQSLGQGPEFLIYFQGTGAADDSGLPNDRFFAVRPEGSVSTLKIQRTERGDSAVYLCASSLGTGRNEQFFGPGTRLTVL.

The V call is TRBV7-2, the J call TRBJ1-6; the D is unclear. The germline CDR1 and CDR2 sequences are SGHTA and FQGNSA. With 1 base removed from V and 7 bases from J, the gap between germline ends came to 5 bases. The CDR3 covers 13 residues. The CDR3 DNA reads TGTGCCAGCAGCTTAGACCCAAATTCACCCCTCCACTTT. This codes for CASSLDPNSPLHF. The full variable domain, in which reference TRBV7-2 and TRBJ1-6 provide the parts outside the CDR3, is GAGVSQSPSNKVTEKGKDVELRCDPISGHTALYWYRQSLGQGLEFLIYFQGNSAPDKSGLPSDRFSAERTGGSVSTLTIQRTQQEDSAVYLCASSLDPNSPLHFGNGTRLTVT.

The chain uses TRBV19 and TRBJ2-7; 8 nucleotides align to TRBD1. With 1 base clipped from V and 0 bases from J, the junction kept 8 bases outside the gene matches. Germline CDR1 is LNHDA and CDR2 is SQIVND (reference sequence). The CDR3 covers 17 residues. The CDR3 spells CASSIVGKTGGSYEQYF. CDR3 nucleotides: TGTGCCAGTAGTATAGTAGGTAAAACAGGGGGCTCCTACGAGCAGTACTTC.

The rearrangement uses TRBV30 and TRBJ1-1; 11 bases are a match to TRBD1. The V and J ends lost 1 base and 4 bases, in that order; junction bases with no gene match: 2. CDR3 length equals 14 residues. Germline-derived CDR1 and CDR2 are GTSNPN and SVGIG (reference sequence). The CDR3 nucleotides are TGTGCCTGGAGTGGGACAGGGGGCTTCACTGAAGCTTTCTTT. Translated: CAWSGTGGFTEAFF.

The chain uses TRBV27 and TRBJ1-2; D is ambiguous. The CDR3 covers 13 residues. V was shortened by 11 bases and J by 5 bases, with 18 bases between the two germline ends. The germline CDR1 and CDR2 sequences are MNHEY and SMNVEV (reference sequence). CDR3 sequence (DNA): TGTGCCCCCCCCGGGGTCGGCCAATATGGCTACACCTTC. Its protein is CAPPGVGQYGYTF.

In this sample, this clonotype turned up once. For the CDR3, the DNA is TGTGCCAGCAGCTTAGATACGGAGACCCAGTACTTC. Translated, it gives CASSLDTETQYF. This chain links TRBV11-2 with TRBJ2-5, with no clear D. V dropped 0 bases and J dropped 5 bases, with 4 bases sitting between them. Germline CDR1 SGHAT, CDR2 FQNNGV. This CDR3 contains 12 residues. The whole variable domain, remainder taken from reference TRBV11-2 and TRBJ2-5, is EAGVAQSPRYKIIEKRQSVAFWCNPISGHATLYWYQQILGQGPKLLIQFQNNGVVDDSQLPKDRFSAERLKGVDSTLKIQPAKLEDSAVYLCASSLDTETQYFGPGTRLLVL.

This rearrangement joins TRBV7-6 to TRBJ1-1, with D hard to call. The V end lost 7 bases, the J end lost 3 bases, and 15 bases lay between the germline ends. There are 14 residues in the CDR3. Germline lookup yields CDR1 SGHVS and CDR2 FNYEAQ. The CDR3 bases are TGTGCCAGCACCCGCGGGCCAGACGACACTGAAGCTTTCTTT. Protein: CASTRGPDDTEAFF.

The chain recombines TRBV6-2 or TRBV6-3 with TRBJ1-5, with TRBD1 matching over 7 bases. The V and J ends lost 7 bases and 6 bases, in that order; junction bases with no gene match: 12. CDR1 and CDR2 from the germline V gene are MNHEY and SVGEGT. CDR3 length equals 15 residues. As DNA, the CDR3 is TGTGCCAGCACGAAAGGACAGGCCGGTGGTCAGCCCCAGCATTTT. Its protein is CASTKGQAGGQPQHF.

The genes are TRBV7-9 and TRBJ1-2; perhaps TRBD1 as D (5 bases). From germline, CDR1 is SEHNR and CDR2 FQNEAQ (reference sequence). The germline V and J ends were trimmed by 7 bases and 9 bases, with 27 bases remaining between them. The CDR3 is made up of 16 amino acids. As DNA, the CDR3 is TGTGCCAGCACCCTGTCGATTGGACACCTTAATGTGAGCTACACCTTC. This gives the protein CASTLSIGHLNVSYTF.

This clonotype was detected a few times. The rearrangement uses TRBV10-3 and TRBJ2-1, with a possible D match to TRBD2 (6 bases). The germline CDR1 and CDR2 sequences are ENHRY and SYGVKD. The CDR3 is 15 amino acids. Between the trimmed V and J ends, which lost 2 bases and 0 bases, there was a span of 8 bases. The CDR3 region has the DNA TGTGCCATCAGTGAGCCCGGGGGCTCCTACAATGAGCAGTTCTTC. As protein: CAISEPGGSYNEQFF.

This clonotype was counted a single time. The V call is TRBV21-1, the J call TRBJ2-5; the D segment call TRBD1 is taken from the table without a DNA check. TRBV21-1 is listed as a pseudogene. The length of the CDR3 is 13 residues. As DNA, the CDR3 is TGTGCCAGCAGCGGGACACCTCAAGAGACCCAGTACTTC. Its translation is CASSGTPQETQYF.

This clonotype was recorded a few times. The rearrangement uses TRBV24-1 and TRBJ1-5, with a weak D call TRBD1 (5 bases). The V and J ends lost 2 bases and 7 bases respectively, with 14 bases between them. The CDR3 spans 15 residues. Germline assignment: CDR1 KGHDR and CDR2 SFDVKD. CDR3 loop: CATSDSGTGFQPQHF. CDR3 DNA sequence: TGTGCCACCAGTGATTCGGGAACAGGTTTCCAGCCCCAGCATTTT.

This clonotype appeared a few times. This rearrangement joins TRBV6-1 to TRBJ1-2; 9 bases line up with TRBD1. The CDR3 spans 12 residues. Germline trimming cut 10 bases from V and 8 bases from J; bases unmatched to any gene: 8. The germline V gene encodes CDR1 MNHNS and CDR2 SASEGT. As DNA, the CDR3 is TGTGCCACCACAACAGGGGGCCGGGGCTACACCTTC. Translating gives CATTTGGRGYTF.

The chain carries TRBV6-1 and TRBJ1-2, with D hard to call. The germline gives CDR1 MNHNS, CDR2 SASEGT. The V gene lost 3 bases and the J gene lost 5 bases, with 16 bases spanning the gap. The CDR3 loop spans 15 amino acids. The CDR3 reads CASSEGPGRRYGYTF. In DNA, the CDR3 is TGTGCCAGCAGTGAGGGTCCGGGGAGGAGGTATGGCTACACCTTC.

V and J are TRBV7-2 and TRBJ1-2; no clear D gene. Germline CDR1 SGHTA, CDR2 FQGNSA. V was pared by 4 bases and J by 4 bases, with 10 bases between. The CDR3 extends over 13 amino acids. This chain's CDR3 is CASSYPLIYGYTF. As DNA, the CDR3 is TGTGCCAGCAGCTATCCCCTAATCTATGGCTACACCTTC. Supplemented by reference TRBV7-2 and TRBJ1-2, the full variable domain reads GAGVSQSPSNKVTEKGKDVELRCDPISGHTALYWYRQSLGQGLEFLIYFQGNSAPDKSGLPSDRFSAERTGGSVSTLTIQRTQQEDSAVYLCASSYPLIYGYTFGSGTRLTVV.

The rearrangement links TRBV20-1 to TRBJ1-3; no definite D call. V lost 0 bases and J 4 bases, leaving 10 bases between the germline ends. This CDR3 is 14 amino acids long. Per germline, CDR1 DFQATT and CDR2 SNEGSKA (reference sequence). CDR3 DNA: TGCAGTGCTAGAGATCAACGTGGAGGAAACACCATATATTTT. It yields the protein CSARDQRGGNTIYF.

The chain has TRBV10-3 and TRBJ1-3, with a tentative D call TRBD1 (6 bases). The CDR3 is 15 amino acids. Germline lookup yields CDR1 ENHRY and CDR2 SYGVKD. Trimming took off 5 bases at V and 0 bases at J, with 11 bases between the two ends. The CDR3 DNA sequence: TGTGCCATCAGTCCCCGGACAGCCTCTGGAAACACCATATATTTT. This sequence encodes CAISPRTASGNTIYF.

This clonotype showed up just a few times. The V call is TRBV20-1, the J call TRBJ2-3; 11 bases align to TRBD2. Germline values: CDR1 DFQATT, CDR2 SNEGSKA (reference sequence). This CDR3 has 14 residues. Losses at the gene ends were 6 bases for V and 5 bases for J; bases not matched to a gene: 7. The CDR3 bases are TGCAGTGCGGAAGGGACTAGCGGAATAGATACGCAGTATTTT. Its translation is CSAEGTSGIDTQYF.

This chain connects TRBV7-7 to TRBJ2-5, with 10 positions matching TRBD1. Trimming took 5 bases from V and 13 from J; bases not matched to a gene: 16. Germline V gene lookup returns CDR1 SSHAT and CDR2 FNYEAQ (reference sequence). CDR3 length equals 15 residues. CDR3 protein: CASSPTGTGAVLRYF. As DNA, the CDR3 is TGTGCCAGCAGCCCGACCGGGACAGGGGCAGTTTTGAGGTACTTC.

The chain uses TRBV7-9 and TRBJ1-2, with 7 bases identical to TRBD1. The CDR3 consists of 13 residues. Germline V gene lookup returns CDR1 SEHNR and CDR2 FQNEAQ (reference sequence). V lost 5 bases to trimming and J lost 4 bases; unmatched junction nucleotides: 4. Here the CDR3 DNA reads TGTGCCAGCAGCACAGGGGCGAGCTATGGCTACACCTTC. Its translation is CASSTGASYGYTF.

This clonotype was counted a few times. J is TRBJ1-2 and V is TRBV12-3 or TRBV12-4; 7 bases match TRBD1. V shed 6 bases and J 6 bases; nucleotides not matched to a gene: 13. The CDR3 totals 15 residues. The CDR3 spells CASSPVRETGHGYTF. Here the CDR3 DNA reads TGTGCCAGCAGCCCCGTTCGGGAGACAGGGCATGGCTACACCTTC.

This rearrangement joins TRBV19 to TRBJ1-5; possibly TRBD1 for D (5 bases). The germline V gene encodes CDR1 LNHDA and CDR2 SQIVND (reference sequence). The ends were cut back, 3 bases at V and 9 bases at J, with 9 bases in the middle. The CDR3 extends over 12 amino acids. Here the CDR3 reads CASSIRGRPQHF. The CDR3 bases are TGTGCCAGTAGTATCCGGGGGAGGCCCCAGCATTTT.

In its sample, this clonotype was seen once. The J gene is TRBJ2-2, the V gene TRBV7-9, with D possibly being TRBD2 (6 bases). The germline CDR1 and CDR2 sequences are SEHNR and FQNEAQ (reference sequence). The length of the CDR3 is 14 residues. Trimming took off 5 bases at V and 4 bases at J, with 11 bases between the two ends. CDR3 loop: CASSRGISTGELFF. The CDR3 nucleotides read TGTGCCAGCAGCCGCGGGATCTCCACCGGGGAGCTGTTTTTT. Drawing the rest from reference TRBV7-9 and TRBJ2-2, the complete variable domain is DTGVSQNPRHKITKRGQNVTFRCDPISEHNRLYWYRQTLGQGPEFLTYFQNEAQLEKSRLLSDRFSAERPKGSFSTLEIQRTEQGDSAMYLCASSRGISTGELFFGEGSRLTVL.

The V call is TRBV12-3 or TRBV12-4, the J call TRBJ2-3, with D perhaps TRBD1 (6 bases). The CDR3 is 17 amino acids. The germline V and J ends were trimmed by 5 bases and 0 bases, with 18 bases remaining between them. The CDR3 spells CASSPRGTTKSTDTQYF. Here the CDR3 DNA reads TGTGCCAGCAGTCCAAGGGGGACCACCAAGAGCACAGATACGCAGTATTTT.

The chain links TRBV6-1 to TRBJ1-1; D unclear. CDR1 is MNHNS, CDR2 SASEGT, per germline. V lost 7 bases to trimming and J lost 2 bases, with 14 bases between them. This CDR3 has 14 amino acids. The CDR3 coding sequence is TGTGCCAGCAACCCAGGAGGACGAAACACTGAAGCTTTCTTT. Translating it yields CASNPGGRNTEAFF.